Many counts were recorded for the clone carrying this TCR beta chain. No antigen is known for it. From the germline J gene comes the end of the CDR3, since the read stops 3 residues before it. Trimming cost V 6 bases and J 8 bases; bases outside gene matches: 4. The CDR3 length is 15 residues. Germline-derived CDR1 and CDR2 are SNHLY and FYNNEI. Data came from immunoSEQ multiplex PCR; TCRdb stores just in-frame clones and leaves some out. This repertoire lists 40,000 to 45,000 clones without singletons; 1.3% to 1.5% sits in the top ten. The record originates from a study of T cell clonality in common variable immunodeficiency. Study-wide results and caveats: Authors noted CVID clonality's cause needs subpopulation repertoire sequencing. Common variable immunodeficiency TCR beta sequences reportedly had fewer deletions and N-nucleotide insertions.

The gene calls are TRBV2 and TRBJ2-4, with 16 bases lining up with TRBD2. Sample: peripheral blood mononuclear cells. The receptor comes from a person aged 18-69 years in good health. Incomplete CDR3 DNA: TGTGCCAGCAGGGGACTAGCGGGAGGGAGGGACATT. This sequence encodes CASRGLAGGRDI. The entire CDR3 sequence reads CASRGLAGGRDIQYF.